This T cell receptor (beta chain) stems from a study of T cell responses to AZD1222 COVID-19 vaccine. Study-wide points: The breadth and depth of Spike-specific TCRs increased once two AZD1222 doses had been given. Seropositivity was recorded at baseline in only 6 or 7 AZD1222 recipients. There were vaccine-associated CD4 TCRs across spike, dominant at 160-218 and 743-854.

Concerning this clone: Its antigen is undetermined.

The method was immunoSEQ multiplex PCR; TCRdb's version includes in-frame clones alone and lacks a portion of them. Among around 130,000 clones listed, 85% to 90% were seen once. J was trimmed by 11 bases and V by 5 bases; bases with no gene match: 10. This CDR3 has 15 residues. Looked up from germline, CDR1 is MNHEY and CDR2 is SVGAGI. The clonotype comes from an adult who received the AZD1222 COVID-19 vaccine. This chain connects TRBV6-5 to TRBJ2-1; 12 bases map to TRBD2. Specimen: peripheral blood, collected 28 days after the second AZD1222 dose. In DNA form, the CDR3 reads TGTGCCAGCAGTCCGACTAGCGGGGGCCCTGGGAAGCAGTTCTTC. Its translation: CASSPTSGGPGKQFF.